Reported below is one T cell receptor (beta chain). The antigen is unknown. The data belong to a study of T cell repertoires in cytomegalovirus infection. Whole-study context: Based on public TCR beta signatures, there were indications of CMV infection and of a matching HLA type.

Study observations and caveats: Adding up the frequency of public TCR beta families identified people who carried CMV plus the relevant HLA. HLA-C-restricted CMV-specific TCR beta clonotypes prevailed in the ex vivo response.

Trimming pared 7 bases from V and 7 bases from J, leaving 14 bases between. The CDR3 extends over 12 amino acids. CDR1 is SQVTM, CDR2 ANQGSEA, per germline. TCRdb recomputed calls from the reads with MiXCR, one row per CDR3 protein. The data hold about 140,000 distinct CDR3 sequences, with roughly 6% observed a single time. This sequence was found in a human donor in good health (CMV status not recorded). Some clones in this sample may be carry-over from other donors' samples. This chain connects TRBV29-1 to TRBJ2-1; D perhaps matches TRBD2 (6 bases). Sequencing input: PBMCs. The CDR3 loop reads CSALLGGNEQFF. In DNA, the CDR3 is TGCAGCGCCCTTCTCGGGGGTAATGAGCAGTTCTTC.